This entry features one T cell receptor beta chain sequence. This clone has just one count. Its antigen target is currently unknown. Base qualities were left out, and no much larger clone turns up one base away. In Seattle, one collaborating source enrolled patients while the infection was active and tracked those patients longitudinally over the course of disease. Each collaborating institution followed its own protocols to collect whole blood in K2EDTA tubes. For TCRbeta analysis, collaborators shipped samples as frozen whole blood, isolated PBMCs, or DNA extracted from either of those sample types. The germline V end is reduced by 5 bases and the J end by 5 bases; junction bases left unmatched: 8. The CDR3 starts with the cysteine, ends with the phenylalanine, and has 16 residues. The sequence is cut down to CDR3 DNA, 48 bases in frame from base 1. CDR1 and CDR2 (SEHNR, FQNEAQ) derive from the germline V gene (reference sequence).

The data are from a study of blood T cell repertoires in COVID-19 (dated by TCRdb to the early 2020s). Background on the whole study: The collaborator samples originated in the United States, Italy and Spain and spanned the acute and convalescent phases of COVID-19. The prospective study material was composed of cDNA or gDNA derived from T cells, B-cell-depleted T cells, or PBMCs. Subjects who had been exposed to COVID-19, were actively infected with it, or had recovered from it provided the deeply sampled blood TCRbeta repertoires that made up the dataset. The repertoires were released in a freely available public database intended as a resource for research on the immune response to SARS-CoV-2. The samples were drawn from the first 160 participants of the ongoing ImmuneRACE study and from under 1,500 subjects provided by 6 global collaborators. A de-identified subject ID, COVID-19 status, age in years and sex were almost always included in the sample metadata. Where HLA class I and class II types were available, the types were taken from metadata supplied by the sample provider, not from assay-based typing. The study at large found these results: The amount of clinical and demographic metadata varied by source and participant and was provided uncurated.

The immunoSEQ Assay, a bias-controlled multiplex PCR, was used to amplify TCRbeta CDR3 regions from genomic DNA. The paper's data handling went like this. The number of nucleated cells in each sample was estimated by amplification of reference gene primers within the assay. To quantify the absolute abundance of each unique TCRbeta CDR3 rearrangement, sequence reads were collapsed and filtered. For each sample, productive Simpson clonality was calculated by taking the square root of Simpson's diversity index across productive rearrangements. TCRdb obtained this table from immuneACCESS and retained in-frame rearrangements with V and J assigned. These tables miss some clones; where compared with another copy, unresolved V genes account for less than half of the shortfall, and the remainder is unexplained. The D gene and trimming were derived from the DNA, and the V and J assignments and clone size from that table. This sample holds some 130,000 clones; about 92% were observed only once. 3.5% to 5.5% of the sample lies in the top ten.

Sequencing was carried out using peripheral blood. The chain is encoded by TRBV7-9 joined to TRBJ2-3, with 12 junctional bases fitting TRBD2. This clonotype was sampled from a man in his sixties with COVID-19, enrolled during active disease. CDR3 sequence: CASSERLAGVGDTQYF. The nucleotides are TGTGCCAGCAGCGAAAGACTAGCGGGAGTCGGAGATACGCAGTATTTT.